Following are 27 T cell receptor beta chains from one sample sequenced in a study of vaccination and CD4 T cells after COVID-19 (dated by TCRdb to the early 2020s). Their antigens are not known. The treatment or condition label, as the study defines it: roughly ten-day PBMC culture with coronavirus spike peptide pools or control peptides (ViraFEST assay). Library preparation used PCR. The reads were generated on an Illumina iSeq 100. DNA from cultured CD4+ T cells underwent TCR sequencing with the Oncomine TCR Beta short-read assay at the Johns Hopkins FTIC core. TCRdb handled the public reads itself, with Q25 trimming in fastp and clone calling in MiXCR, and kept productive beta chains. Identical CDR3 proteins give one entry, which carries the most common genes and DNA. Here the sample has over 25,000 distinct CDR3 sequences; 62% occur a single time. The ten largest clones take up about a sixth of the sample.

The specimen was CD4+ T cells from blood, cultured in vitro, collected after SARS-CoV-2 vaccination. Receptor source: a human donor who received a COVID-19 vaccine.

The gene calls are TRBV20-1 and TRBJ1-5; 11 positions match TRBD1. The CDR3 extends over 19 amino acids. In germline, CDR1 is DFQATT, CDR2 SNEGSKA (reference sequence). J was trimmed by 2 bases and V by 6 bases; bases with no gene match: 18. The CDR3: CSALGLYGQGAFGNQPQHF. The CDR3 DNA follows: TGCAGTGCGCTCGGCCTATATGGACAGGGGGCATTTGGCAATCAGCCCCAGCATTTT.

V is TRBV5-6 and J is TRBJ1-1, with 11 bases matching TRBD1. Looked up from germline, CDR1 is SGHDT and CDR2 is YYEEEE. The CDR3 is 16 residues long. Trimming at V came to 4 bases and at J to 3 bases, leaving 8 bases not matched to a gene. As DNA, the CDR3 is TGTGCCAGCAGCCCCGGACAGGGGGCGCGGGACACTGAAGCTTTCTTT. Its translation is CASSPGQGARDTEAFF.

The chain employs TRBV5-5 and TRBJ2-1; 7 bases agree with TRBD1. Looked up from germline, CDR1 is SGHKS and CDR2 is YYEKEE (reference sequence). The CDR3 covers 15 residues. The J segment lost 6 bases and the V segment lost 2 bases, leaving 8 bases of the junction unmatched. CDR3 region: CASSLQGLAANEQFF. The CDR3 DNA follows: TGTGCCAGCAGCTTACAGGGGTTGGCCGCCAATGAGCAGTTCTTC.

The chain joins TRBV20-1 to TRBJ1-6, with 9 bases that match TRBD1. In germline, CDR1 is DFQATT, CDR2 SNEGSKA (reference sequence). V shed 7 bases and J 9 bases; nucleotides not matched to a gene: 10. The CDR3 extends over 14 amino acids. This CDR3 is CSGPGQGLGSPLHF. The CDR3, as DNA: TGCAGTGGGCCGGGACAGGGTTTGGGTTCACCCCTCCACTTT.

V gene TRBV10-2 combines with J gene TRBJ2-5; D is perhaps TRBD2 (6 bases). With 4 bases removed from V and 1 base from J, the gap between germline ends came to 16 bases. The germline CDR1 and CDR2 sequences are WSHSY and SAAADI. The CDR3 has 16 amino acids. In nucleotides, the CDR3 is TGCGCCAGCAGTGTGGCAGGTCGGGAGTCCCAAGAGACCCAGTACTTC. Protein: CASSVAGRESQETQYF.

The V gene is TRBV24-1, the J gene TRBJ2-5; 11 positions match TRBD2. There are 18 residues in the CDR3. CDR1 KGHDR and CDR2 SFDVKD come from the germline V gene. With V trimmed by 3 bases and J by 1 base, 9 bases remained unmatched. CDR3 sequence: CATSDRRLAGNPQETQYF. For the CDR3, the DNA is TGTGCCACCAGTGATCGTCGACTAGCGGGGAACCCCCAAGAGACCCAGTACTTC.

V gene TRBV20-1 combines with J gene TRBJ2-3, with TRBD2 identical over 10 bases. CDR1 and CDR2 (germline): DFQATT, SNEGSKA (reference sequence). The CDR3 consists of 16 residues. V was pared by 3 bases and J by 5 bases, with 11 bases of the junction left unmatched. CDR3 residues: CSARGLAGVSIDTQYF. CDR3 DNA: TGCAGTGCTAGGGGTCTAGCGGGGGTTTCAATAGATACGCAGTATTTT.

V gene TRBV5-1 combines with J gene TRBJ2-3; D is perhaps TRBD1 or TRBD2 (5 bases each). V lost 0 bases and J 4 bases, leaving 6 bases between the germline ends. The CDR3 totals 13 residues. The germline CDR1 and CDR2 sequences are SGHRS and YFSETQ. The CDR3 DNA reads TGCGCCAGCAGCTTGGGAGGGGCAGATACGCAGTATTTT. It translates to CASSLGGADTQYF.

The chain links TRBV7-9 to TRBJ2-2, with TRBD2 matching 10 bases. This CDR3 has 16 residues. The germline V gene encodes CDR1 SEHNR and CDR2 FQNEAQ (reference sequence). Trimming took 3 bases from V and 2 from J; bases not matched to a gene: 3. In DNA, the CDR3 is TGTGCCAGCAGCTTGGAGCGGGGGGGCAACACCGGGGAGCTGTTTTTT. Its translation: CASSLERGGNTGELFF.

Comment on this clonotype: A read error may account for a junction end that differs from germline. The chain employs TRBV7-9 and TRBJ2-5; 13 nucleotides line up with TRBD2. The germline V gene encodes CDR1 SEHNR and CDR2 FQNEAQ (reference sequence). The CDR3 extends over 17 amino acids. The CDR3 spells CASSLVTSGGAGETQYF. The CDR3 DNA reads TGCGCCAGCAGCTTGGTTACTAGCGGGGGGGCCGGAGAGACCCAGTACTTC. Supplemented by reference TRBV7-9 and TRBJ2-5, the full variable domain reads DTGVSQNPRHKITKRGQNVTFRCDPISEHNRLYWYRQTLGQGPEFLTYFQNEAQLEKSRLLSDRFSAERPKGSFSTLEIQRTEQGDSAMYLCASSLVTSGGAGETQYFGPGTRLLVL.

The chain recombines TRBV2 with TRBJ2-5; 12 bases agree with TRBD2. The CDR3 runs to 15 residues. After removal of 5 bases from V and 5 bases from J, the junction contained 6 bases not matched to a gene. CDR1 is SNHLY and CDR2 is FYNNEI in the germline V gene. The CDR3 protein is CASSPRTSGVETQYF. Written as DNA, the CDR3 is TGTGCCAGCAGTCCACGGACTAGCGGGGTCGAGACCCAGTACTTC. The full variable domain, in which reference TRBV2 and TRBJ2-5 provide the parts outside the CDR3, is EPEVTQTPSHQVTQMGQEVILRCVPISNHLYFYWYRQILGQKVEFLVSFYNNEISEKSEIFDDQFSVERPDGSNFTLKIRSTKLEDSAMYFCASSPRTSGVETQYFGPGTRLLVL.

The V and J genes are TRBV5-1 and TRBJ2-3; D unresolved. This CDR3 contains 14 residues. With 5 bases removed from V and 0 bases from J, the gap between germline ends came to 10 bases. Germline lookup yields CDR1 SGHRS and CDR2 YFSETQ. The DNA of the CDR3 is TGCGCCAGCAGGTCGGGCCCTAGCACAGATACGCAGTATTTT. It is translated as CASRSGPSTDTQYF. Based on the CDR3 plus reference TRBV5-1 and TRBJ2-3, the full variable domain is KAGVTQTPRYLIKTRGQQVTLSCSPISGHRSVSWYQQTPGQGLQFLFEYFSETQRNKGNFPGRFSGRQFSNSRSEMNVSTLELGDSALYLCASRSGPSTDTQYFGPGTRLTVL.

This clonotype is a singleton in its sample. CDR3: CASSYPQGNTEAFF. CDR3 nucleotide sequence: TGTGCCAGCAGTTACCCCCAGGGGAACACTGAAGCTTTCTTT. V is TRBV6-2 or TRBV6-3 and J is TRBJ1-1; possibly TRBD1 for D (5 bases). Trimming removed 2 bases from V and 1 base from J, with 8 bases in between. Germline CDR1 is MNHEY and CDR2 is SVGEGT. CDR3 size: 14 residues.

There are a few counts of this clonotype. This sequence joins TRBV6-2 or TRBV6-3 and TRBJ1-1; perhaps TRBD1 as D (6 bases). Germline V gene data show CDR1 as MNHEY and CDR2 as SVGEGT. CDR3 size: 17 residues. V lost 0 bases to trimming and J lost 1 base, with 15 bases between them. CDR3 nucleotides: TGTGCCAGCAGTTACTCTTCCCACAGGGTTGGGAACACTGAAGCTTTCTTT. Amino acid sequence: CASSYSSHRVGNTEAFF.

The chain recombines TRBV18 with TRBJ2-5; 9 bases are a match to TRBD1. Germline-derived CDR1 and CDR2 are KGHSH and LQKENI. The trim removed 3 bases at V and 5 bases at J, leaving 4 bases unmatched. This CDR3 has 14 residues. CDR3: CASSPGTGSETQYF. CDR3 coding DNA: TGTGCCAGCTCACCCGGGACAGGGAGCGAGACCCAGTACTTC. The whole variable domain, remainder taken from reference TRBV18 and TRBJ2-5, is NAGVMQNPRHLVRRRGQEARLRCSPMKGHSHVYWYRQLPEEGLKFMVYLQKENIIDESGMPKERFSAEFPKEGPSILRIQQVVRGDSAAYFCASSPGTGSETQYFGPGTRLLVL.

The chain combines TRBV5-1 with TRBJ1-5; no definite D call. The CDR3 is 13 residues long. Trimming removed 0 bases from V and 0 bases from J, with 1 base in between. CDR1 is SGHRS, CDR2 YFSETQ, per germline. For the CDR3, the DNA is TGCGCCAGCAGCTTGGATAGCAATCAGCCCCAGCATTTT. The encoded protein is CASSLDSNQPQHF.

The V call is TRBV20-1, the J call TRBJ2-1; tentative D call: TRBD2 (7 bases). This CDR3 region has 14 residues. Germline lookup yields CDR1 DFQATT and CDR2 SNEGSKA (reference sequence). CDR3 DNA: TGCAGCCTCGTCGGGGGGCCTTCCTACAATGAGCAGTTCTTC. Translation: CSLVGGPSYNEQFF.

The chain joins TRBV19 to TRBJ1-5, with 10 positions matching TRBD1. V dropped 4 bases and J dropped 1; count of bases not matched to a gene: 4. The CDR3 is made up of 16 amino acids. Germline V gene sequence: CDR1 LNHDA, CDR2 SQIVND (reference sequence). CDR3 amino acids: CASSKADRGSNQPQHF. As DNA, the CDR3 is TGTGCCAGTAGTAAGGCGGACAGGGGGAGCAATCAGCCCCAGCATTTT.

This chain connects TRBV20-1 to TRBJ2-3; D perhaps matches TRBD2 (5 bases). The germline gives CDR1 DFQATT, CDR2 SNEGSKA (reference sequence). Trimming removed 5 bases at V and 1 base at J, with 19 bases between. The CDR3 contains 16 residues. The CDR3, as DNA: TGCAGTGCTCCTACCCCCGGGGTTACTGGCACAGATACGCAGTATTTT. Translating it yields CSAPTPGVTGTDTQYF.

The J gene is TRBJ2-3, the V gene TRBV18; 7 bases agree with TRBD1. V dropped 4 bases and J dropped 4; count of bases not matched to a gene: 2. Germline V gene lookup returns CDR1 KGHSH and CDR2 LQKENI. This CDR3 contains 13 residues. CDR3 residues: CASSRQGADTQYF. In nucleotides, the CDR3 is TGTGCCAGCTCACGACAGGGAGCAGATACGCAGTATTTT.

This chain joins TRBV20-1 and TRBJ1-1; perhaps TRBD1 as D (6 bases). CDR1 is DFQATT, CDR2 SNEGSKA, per germline (reference sequence). This CDR3 comprises 13 residues. Trimming shortened V by 2 bases and J by 5 bases, and 12 bases separated the two germline ends. This CDR3 is CSARTQGSTEAFF. The DNA of the CDR3 is TGCAGTGCTAGAACCCAGGGGAGTACTGAAGCTTTCTTT.

A few counts support this clonotype. This chain connects TRBV6-5 to TRBJ1-1, with D tentatively TRBD1 (5 bases). V lost 2 bases and J 10 bases, leaving 11 bases between the germline ends. Germline V gene data show CDR1 as MNHEY and CDR2 as SVGAGI. This CDR3 spans 12 amino acids. The DNA of the CDR3 is TGTGCCAGCAGTTACGAGGGGAAGGGAGCTTTCTTT. Protein product: CASSYEGKGAFF.

This chain connects TRBV5-4 to TRBJ1-2; possible D gene TRBD1, 6 bases. Germline V gene lookup returns CDR1 SGHNT and CDR2 YYREEE (reference sequence). The CDR3 runs 14 residues. Trimming pared 1 base from V and 3 bases from J, leaving 10 bases between. The CDR3 nucleotides are TGTGCCAGCAGCTTGCTGGCAGGGGACTATGGCTACACCTTC. Translation: CASSLLAGDYGYTF.

With respect to this clonotype: A read error may account for a junction end that differs from germline. V is TRBV20-1 and J is TRBJ2-5, with TRBD2 matching 8 bases. Germline CDR1 DFQATT, CDR2 SNEGSKA (reference sequence). The CDR3 is 14 amino acids. The CDR3: CSAAGGGIQETRYF. The CDR3 region has the DNA TGCAGTGCCGCCGGCGGGGGGATCCAAGAGACCCGGTACTTC.

In this sample, this clonotype turned up a few times. This chain uses TRBV6-1 with TRBJ1-5, with 8 bases matching TRBD1. With V trimmed by 11 bases and J by 7 bases, 10 bases remained unmatched. The CDR3 runs 13 residues. CDR1 is MNHNS and CDR2 is SASEGT in the germline V gene. The CDR3 DNA reads as TGTGCCGGAAGACAGGGGTTTGGGCAGCCCCAGCATTTT. It is translated as CAGRQGFGQPQHF.

Written as DNA, the CDR3 is TGTGCCAGCAGCCCCCCAGGCCGGGACAGGGAACCCCTCCACTTT. This codes for CASSPPGRDREPLHF. J is TRBJ1-6 and V is TRBV7-8; TRBD1 matches 9 bases. Germline lookup yields CDR1 SGHVS and CDR2 FQNEAQ. Trimming took 5 bases from V and 12 from J; bases not matched to a gene: 11. The CDR3 consists of 15 residues.

This clonotype was picked up a small number of times. The V gene is TRBV20-1, the J gene TRBJ1-1, with D unclear. CDR1 is DFQATT, CDR2 SNEGSKA, per germline (reference sequence). V lost 3 bases and J 1 base, leaving 3 bases between the germline ends. The CDR3 is made up of 11 amino acids. CDR3 in DNA: TGCAGTGCTAGGCGGAACACTGAAGCTTTCTTT. The encoded protein is CSARRNTEAFF.